A selection of T cell receptor beta chains follows, all from one sample in a study of read filtering for tumor transcriptome and immune sequencing. TCRdb redid the calling of the reads with MiXCR, one entry per CDR3 protein. The data show around 140,000 distinct CDR3 sequences, approximately 13% seen once. The sample comprised a population of CD138-negative cells sorted from bone marrow. The receptors were gathered from a donor aged 40 or over with multiple myeloma. The CDR3 runs from the conserved cysteine through the conserved F or W. A D gene is named only where the DNA matches it firmly. The size entry is marked missing in some rows and otherwise reads once, few, many or a size class.

clone_size d_call j_call v_call cdr3_aa cdr3_nt
few TRBD1 TRBJ1-1 TRBV27 CASSFRTPQDRAQRGVEAFF TGTGCCAGCAGTTTCAGAACTCCGCAGGACAGGGCCCAACGGGGAGTTGAAGCTTTCTTT
few - TRBJ1-1 TRBV5-1 CASSLVQGLDTEAFF TGCGCCAGCAGCTTGGTCCAGGGGTTGGACACTGAAGCTTTCTTT
many - TRBJ2-5 TRBV29-1 CSVSPPQGLGETQYF TGCAGCGTTTCTCCCCCACAGGGACTCGGGGAGACCCAGTACTTC
many - TRBJ2-3 TRBV10-1 CASSTGSPAQYF TGCGCCAGCAGTACCGGGTCCCCAGCGCAGTATTTT
many - TRBJ2-5 TRBV29-1 CSVVEGQETQYF TGCAGCGTTGTGGAGGGTCAAGAGACCCAGTACTTC
many TRBD1 TRBJ1-5 TRBV4-2 CASSQWDRVSQPQHF TGTGCCAGCAGCCAATGGGACAGAGTAAGCCAGCCCCAGCATTTT
- - TRBJ1-5 TRBV5-1 CASSRWGGNQPQHF TGCGCCAGCAGTCGGTGGGGAGGCAATCAGCCCCAGCATTTT
many TRBD1 TRBJ1-1 TRBV27 CASSNLQGHTEAFF TGTGCCAGCAGTAACCTACAGGGGCATACTGAAGCTTTCTTT
many TRBD1 TRBJ2-1 TRBV3-1 CASSHGYDRTGANEQFF TGTGCCAGCAGCCATGGCTATGATCGGACAGGCGCCAATGAGCAGTTCTTC
many TRBD1 TRBJ1-2 TRBV2 CASRRTGDYGYTF TGTGCCAGCAGACGGACAGGGGACTATGGCTACACCTTC
many TRBD1 TRBJ1-1 TRBV7-9 CASSHRDRVKGTEAFF TGTGCCAGCAGCCACCGGGACAGGGTGAAAGGCACTGAAGCTTTCTTT
few - TRBJ2-5 TRBV11-2 CASSDDLQETQYF TGTGCCAGCAGCGACGATCTACAAGAGACCCAGTACTTC
many - TRBJ2-1 TRBV12-3/TRBV12-4 CASSLGTNYNEQFF TGTGCCAGCAGTTTAGGGACCAACTACAATGAGCAGTTCTTC